This T cell receptor (beta chain) was obtained from a study of shared clonotypes between healthy human individuals. The wider study: Per-donor plates numbered three CD4 naive, three CD4 memory, two CD8 naive and one CD8 memory.

Study processing details: Filtering was not the same, since immunoSEQ gave junction-only sequences without quality scores. Here immunoSEQ multiplex PCR was the method, and the copy in TCRdb shows in-frame clones only, minus some. That table is the source of V, J and clone size, and D and trimming were worked out from the DNA. The sample yields hundreds of thousands of clones, 73% seen once. The CDR3 has 14 residues. CDR1 is SGHRS, CDR2 YFSETQ, per germline. Trimming cost V 0 bases and J 3 bases, with 7 bases left between them. Each sample came from a Caucasian adult donor living in Nashville, Tennessee. CD4+ cells underwent separation, giving CD45RA+ naive and CD45RA-negative memory subsets.

This chain joins TRBV5-1 and TRBJ1-5; no firm D call. The sequence came from a woman in her 30s in good health. The sequencing sample was made of memory CD4+ T cells sorted from blood. As to subset: CD45RA-negative fraction. CDR3 nucleotides: TGCGCCAGCAGCTTGGGGCCCAACAATCAGCCCCAGCATTTT. This gives the protein CASSLGPNNQPQHF. Using reference TRBV5-1 and TRBJ1-5 for the parts outside the CDR3, the full variable domain is KAGVTQTPRYLIKTRGQQVTLSCSPISGHRSVSWYQQTPGQGLQFLFEYFSETQRNKGNFPGRFSGRQFSNSRSEMNVSTLELGDSALYLCASSLGPNNQPQHFGDGTRLSIL.